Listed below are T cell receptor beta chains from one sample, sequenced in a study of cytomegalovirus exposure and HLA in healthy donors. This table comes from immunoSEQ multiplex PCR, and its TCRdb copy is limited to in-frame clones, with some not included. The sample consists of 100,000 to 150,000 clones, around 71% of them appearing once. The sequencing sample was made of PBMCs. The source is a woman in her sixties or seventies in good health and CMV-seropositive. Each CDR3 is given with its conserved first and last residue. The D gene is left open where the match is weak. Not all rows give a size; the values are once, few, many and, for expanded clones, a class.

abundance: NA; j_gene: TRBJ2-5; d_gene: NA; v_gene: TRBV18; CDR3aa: CASSPSRETQYF; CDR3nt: TGTGCCAGCTCACCGTCCAGGGAGACCCAGTACTTC
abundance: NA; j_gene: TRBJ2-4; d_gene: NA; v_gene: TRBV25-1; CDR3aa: CASSVAGVAKNIQYF; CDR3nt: TGTGCCAGCAGTGTCGCAGGGGTAGCCAAAAACATTCAGTACTTC
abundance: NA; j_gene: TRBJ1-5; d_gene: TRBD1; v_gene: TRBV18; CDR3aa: CASSPQGQGNQPQHF; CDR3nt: TGTGCCAGCTCACCACAAGGACAGGGTAATCAGCCCCAGCATTTT
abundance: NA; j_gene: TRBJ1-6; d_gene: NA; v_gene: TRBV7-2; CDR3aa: CASSLGRTANSPLHF; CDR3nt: TGTGCCAGCAGCTTGGGTCGGACAGCCAATTCACCCCTCCACTTT
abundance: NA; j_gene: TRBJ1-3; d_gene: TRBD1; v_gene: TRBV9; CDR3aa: CASSRGDSGNTIYF; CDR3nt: TGTGCCAGCAGCCGAGGGGACAGTGGAAACACCATATATTTT
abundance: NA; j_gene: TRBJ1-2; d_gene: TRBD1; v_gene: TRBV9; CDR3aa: CASSVAQGAGGYTF; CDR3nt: TGTGCCAGCAGCGTTGCACAGGGGGCGGGAGGCTACACCTTC
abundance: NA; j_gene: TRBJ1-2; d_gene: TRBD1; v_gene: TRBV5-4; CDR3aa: CASSHRQGSYGYTF; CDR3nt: TGTGCCAGCAGCCACCGACAGGGAAGTTATGGCTACACCTTC
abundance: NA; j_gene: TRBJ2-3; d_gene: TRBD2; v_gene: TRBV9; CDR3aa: CASSVRAGGFTDTQYF; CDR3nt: TGTGCCAGCAGCGTCCGGGCGGGGGGGTTTACAGATACGCAGTATTTT
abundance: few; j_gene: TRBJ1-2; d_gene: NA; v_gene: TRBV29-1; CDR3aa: CSVLVILGYTF; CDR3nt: TGCAGCGTTCTAGTTATCCTTGGCTACACCTTC
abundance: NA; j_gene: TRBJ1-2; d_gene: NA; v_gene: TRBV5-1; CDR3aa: CASSLNPTGSIGYTF; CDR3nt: TGCGCCAGCAGCTTGAACCCAACAGGGTCTATTGGCTACACCTTC
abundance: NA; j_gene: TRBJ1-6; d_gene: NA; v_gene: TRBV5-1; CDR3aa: CASSLDRASSPLHF; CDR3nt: TGCGCCAGCAGCTTGGACAGGGCGTCCTCACCCCTCCACTTT
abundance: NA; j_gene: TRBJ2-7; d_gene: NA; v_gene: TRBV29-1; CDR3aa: CSGGLKDEQYF; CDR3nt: TGCAGCGGGGGACTGAAGGACGAGCAGTACTTC
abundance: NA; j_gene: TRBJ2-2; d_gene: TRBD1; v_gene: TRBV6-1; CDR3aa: CAIRGQGPVGELFF; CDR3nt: TGTGCCATAAGAGGACAGGGCCCAGTCGGGGAGCTGTTTTTT
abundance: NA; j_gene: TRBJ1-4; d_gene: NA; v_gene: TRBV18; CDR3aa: CASSLTGEKLFF; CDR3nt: TGTGCCAGCTCCTTGACGGGGGAAAAACTGTTTTTT
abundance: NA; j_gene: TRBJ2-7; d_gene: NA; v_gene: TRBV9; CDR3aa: CASSVAFKGYEQYF; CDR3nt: TGTGCCAGCAGCGTAGCTTTTAAGGGGTACGAGCAGTACTTC
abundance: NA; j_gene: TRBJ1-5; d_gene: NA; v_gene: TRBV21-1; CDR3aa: CASRSPHRDFSNQPQHF; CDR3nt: TGTGCCAGCAGGAGTCCCCACAGGGATTTTAGCAATCAGCCCCAGCATTTT
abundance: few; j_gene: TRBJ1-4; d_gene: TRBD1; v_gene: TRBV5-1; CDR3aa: CASSLDGQGGSEKLFF; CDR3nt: TGCGCCAGCAGCCTCGACGGACAGGGAGGTAGTGAAAAACTGTTTTTT
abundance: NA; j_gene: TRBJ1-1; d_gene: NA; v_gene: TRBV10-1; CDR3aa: CASSAQLNTEAFF; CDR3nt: TGCGCCAGCAGTGCACAGCTGAACACTGAAGCTTTCTTT
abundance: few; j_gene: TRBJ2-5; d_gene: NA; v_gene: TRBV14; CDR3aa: CASSLLWTQYF; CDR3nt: TGTGCCAGCAGCCTCCTGTGGACCCAGTACTTC
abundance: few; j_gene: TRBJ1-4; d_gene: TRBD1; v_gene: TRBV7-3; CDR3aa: CASSETGQPNEKLFF; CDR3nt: TGTGCCAGCAGCGAGACGGGACAGCCTAATGAAAAACTGTTTTTT
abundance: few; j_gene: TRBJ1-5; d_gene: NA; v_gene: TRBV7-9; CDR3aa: CATSTGDQPQHF; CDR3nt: TGTGCCACCTCGACAGGAGATCAGCCCCAGCATTTT
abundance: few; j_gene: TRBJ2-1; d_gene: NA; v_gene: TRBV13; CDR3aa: CASSLGRGSNNEQFF; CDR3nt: TGTGCCAGCAGCTTAGGCCGTGGTAGTAACAATGAGCAGTTCTTC
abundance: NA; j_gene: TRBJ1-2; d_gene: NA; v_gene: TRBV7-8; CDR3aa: CASSYSPASGYGYTF; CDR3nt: TGTGCCAGCAGCTATTCGCCAGCTTCAGGGTATGGCTACACCTTC
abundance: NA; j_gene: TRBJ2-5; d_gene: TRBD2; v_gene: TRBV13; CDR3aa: CASSSAGLELETQYF; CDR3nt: TGTGCCAGCAGCTCAGCGGGACTGGAGTTGGAGACCCAGTACTTC
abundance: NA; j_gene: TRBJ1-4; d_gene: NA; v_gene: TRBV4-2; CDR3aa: CASSQERRGAEKLFF; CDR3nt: TGTGCCAGCAGCCAAGAAAGGAGAGGTGCGGAAAAACTGTTTTTT
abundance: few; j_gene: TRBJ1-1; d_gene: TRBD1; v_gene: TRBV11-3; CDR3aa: CASSLAPGTGETFF; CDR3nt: TGTGCCAGCAGCTTAGCCCCAGGGACAGGGGAAACTTTCTTT
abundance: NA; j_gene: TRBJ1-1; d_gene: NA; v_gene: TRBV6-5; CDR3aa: CASSLRGRQTVAFF; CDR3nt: TGTGCCAGCAGCCTCCGGGGGAGACAGACCGTGGCTTTCTTT
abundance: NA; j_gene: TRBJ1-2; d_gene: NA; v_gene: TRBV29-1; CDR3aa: CSVPEVTYGYTF; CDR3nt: TGCAGCGTCCCAGAGGTCACCTACGGCTACACCTTC
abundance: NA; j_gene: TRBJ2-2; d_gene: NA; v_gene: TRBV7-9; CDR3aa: CASRTLGARELFF; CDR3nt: TGTGCCAGCAGGACATTGGGGGCGCGGGAGCTGTTTTTT
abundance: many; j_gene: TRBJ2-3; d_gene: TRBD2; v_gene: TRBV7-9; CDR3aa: CASSLIAGADWGEDTQYF; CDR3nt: TGTGCCAGCAGCTTAATAGCGGGGGCGGATTGGGGTGAGGATACGCAGTATTTT
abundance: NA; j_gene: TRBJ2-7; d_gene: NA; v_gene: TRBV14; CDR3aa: CASSQVDTSYEQYF; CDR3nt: TGTGCCAGCAGCCAAGTGGACACCTCCTACGAGCAGTACTTC
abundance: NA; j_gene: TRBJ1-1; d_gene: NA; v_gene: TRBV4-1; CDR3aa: CASSLISVNTEAFF; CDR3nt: TGCGCCAGCAGCCTAATCTCAGTGAACACTGAAGCTTTCTTT
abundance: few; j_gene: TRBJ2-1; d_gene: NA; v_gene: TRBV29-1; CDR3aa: CSVAGRDNSYNEQFF; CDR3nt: TGCAGCGTTGCCGGTCGGGACAACTCCTACAATGAGCAGTTCTTC
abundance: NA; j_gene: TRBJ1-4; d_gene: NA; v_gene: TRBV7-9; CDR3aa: CSSSSGIENEKLFF; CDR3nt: TGTTCCAGCAGCTCCGGGATAGAGAATGAAAAACTGTTTTTT
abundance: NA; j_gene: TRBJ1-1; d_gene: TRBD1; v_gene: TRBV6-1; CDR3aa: CASLPRDRTNTEAFF; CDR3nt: TGTGCCAGCCTCCCCAGGGACAGGACGAACACTGAAGCTTTCTTT
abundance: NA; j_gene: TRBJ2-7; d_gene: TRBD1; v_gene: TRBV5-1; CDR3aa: CASSLGQGANEQYF; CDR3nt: TGCGCCAGCAGCTTGGGACAGGGGGCAAACGAGCAGTACTTC
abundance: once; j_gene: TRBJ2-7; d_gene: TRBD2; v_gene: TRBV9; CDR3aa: CASSARIGGLDEQYF; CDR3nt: TGTGCCAGCAGCGCCCGTATCGGGGGGTTGGACGAGCAGTACTTC
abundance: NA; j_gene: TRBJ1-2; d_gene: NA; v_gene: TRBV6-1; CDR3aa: CASSPGGNYGYTF; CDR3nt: TGTGCCAGCAGCCCCGGGGGGAACTATGGCTACACCTTC
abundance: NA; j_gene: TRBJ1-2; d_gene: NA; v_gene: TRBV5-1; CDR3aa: CASSLFRDSNYGYTF; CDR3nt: TGCGCCAGCAGCTTGTTCAGGGACTCTAACTATGGCTACACCTTC
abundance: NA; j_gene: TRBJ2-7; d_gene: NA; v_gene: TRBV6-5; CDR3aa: CASGRLTDSDEQYF; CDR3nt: TGTGCCAGCGGTCGTCTGACAGACTCCGACGAGCAGTACTTC
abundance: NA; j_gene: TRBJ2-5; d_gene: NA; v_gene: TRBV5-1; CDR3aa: CASSLDQETQYF; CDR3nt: TGCGCCAGCAGCTTGGATCAGGAGACCCAGTACTTC
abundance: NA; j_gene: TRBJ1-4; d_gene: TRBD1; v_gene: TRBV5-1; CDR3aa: CASSAFFGQENEKLFF; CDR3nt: TGCGCCAGCAGCGCGTTTTTCGGACAGGAGAATGAAAAACTGTTTTTT
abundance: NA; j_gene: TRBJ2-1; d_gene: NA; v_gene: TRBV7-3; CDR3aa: CASSLKESNYNEQFF; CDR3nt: TGTGCCAGCAGCTTAAAGGAGTCAAACTACAATGAGCAGTTCTTC
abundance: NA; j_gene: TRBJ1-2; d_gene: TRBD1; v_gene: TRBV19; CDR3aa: CASSPDRGPYGYTF; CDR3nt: TGTGCCAGTAGTCCGGACAGGGGGCCCTATGGCTACACCTTC
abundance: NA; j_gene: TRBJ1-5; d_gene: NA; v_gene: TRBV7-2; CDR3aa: CASSYAGVPNQPQHF; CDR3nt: TGTGCCAGCAGCTACGCAGGGGTCCCTAATCAGCCCCAGCATTTT
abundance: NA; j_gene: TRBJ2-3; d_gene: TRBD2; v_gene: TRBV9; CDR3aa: CASSPRLAGGGTDTQYF; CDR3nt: TGTGCCAGCAGCCCCCGACTAGCGGGGGGCGGCACAGATACGCAGTATTTT
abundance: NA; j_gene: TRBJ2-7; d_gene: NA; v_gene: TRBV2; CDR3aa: CASSEGQIGYEQYF; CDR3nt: TGTGCCAGCAGTGAGGGGCAGATCGGGTACGAGCAGTACTTC
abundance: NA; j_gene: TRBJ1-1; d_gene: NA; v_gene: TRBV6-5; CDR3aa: CASSYSGRTEAFF; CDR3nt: TGTGCCAGCAGTTACTCGGGGAGGACTGAAGCTTTCTTT
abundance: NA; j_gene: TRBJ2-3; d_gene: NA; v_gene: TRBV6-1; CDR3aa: CASLTEEGTDTQYF; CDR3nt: TGTGCCAGCCTGACGGAGGAGGGCACAGATACGCAGTATTTT
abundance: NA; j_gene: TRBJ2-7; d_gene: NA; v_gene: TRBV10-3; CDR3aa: CAISERGYEQYF; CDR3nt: TGTGCCATCAGTGAGCGGGGCTACGAGCAGTACTTC
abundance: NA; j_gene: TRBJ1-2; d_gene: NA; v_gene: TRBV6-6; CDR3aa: CSSSPTRDYGYTF; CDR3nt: TGTTCCAGCAGCCCTACTCGGGACTATGGCTACACCTTC
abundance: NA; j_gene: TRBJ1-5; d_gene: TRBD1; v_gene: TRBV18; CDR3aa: CASSPLSGTGMSQPQHF; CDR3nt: TGTGCCAGCTCACCTCTCTCCGGGACAGGGATGAGTCAGCCCCAGCACTTT